This TCR beta chain is from a study of cytomegalovirus exposure and HLA in healthy donors (dated by TCRdb to about 2017). For context, the study as a whole: An earlier analysis of several hundred of the donors reported under 300 Gb of sequence data and 95 million to 140 million unique TCR beta sequences obtained from 150 million to 200 million T cells. Approximately 310 gigabases of sequencing data and roughly 90 million unique TCR sequences were included in an early release covering about 700 HLA-typed donors. Of the 300 to 500 genotyped donors, more than 75% were placed in the genetic ancestry cluster associated with self-reported Caucasian donors. The study aimed to test whether signatures of past pathogen exposure could be identified by cataloging public T cell receptors. Using immunosequencing, the study profiled T cell repertoires from about 610 subjects and related those repertoires to cytomegalovirus serostatus. Besides the first cohort of around 670 subjects, a separate validation cohort made up of around 120 different subjects was used. To predict cytomegalovirus infection status, the study brought together high-throughput TCR immunosequencing, statistical association of individual TCRs with disease status, and machine learning. In a later analysis, previously published TCR beta repertoires from 666 donors were re-analyzed and high-resolution HLA genotyping was added so that TCR occurrence patterns could be studied. The later analysis used no new phenotypic data to find candidate immune exposures, relying instead on TCR beta sequences and their occurrence across donors. An earlier analysis of around 640 of the donors used high-throughput TCR beta sequencing to judge whether each TCR beta V gene segment behaved as functional or pseudogenic. Donor age, sex, ethnicity and CMV serostatus were collected together with the repertoire data. A later genetic analysis took genome-wide SNP genotypes for about 55% of the 666 donors and used that subset as a discovery cohort. Every discovery cohort repertoire had been produced on one sequencing platform. Both class I and class II loci were covered by HLA typing, at four-digit resolution. The number of donors typed differed by locus, with roughly 629-640 for A, B, C, DRB1 and DQB1, 522 for DQA1, approximately 580 for DPA1, and some 440 for DPB1. Because of strong linkage in the cohort, five DR-DQ haplotypes were treated as single units for association and clustering. Among about 400 genotyped donors of the cohort, an average of roughly 230,000 unique TCR beta nucleotide sequences was sequenced per donor, of which 15% to 20% were non-productive. Overall study outcomes, separate from this receptor: Only TCR beta chains were sequenced in this cohort, and the absence of alpha or paired-chain data limited detectable features. The study listed approximately 150 TCR beta chains as associated with cytomegalovirus. Some IMGT-functional V segments, including TRBV6-2 and TRBV6-3, could not be distinguished by the 87-base-pair reads and were therefore excluded. Specific HLA alleles were associated with 16,951 TCR beta sequences at a false discovery rate of 0.05 in a later analysis. V-gene and J-gene trimming of TCR beta chains was associated with a missense DCLRE1C variant in a later genetic analysis, and the association was replicated in an independent cohort. The classifier was reported to diagnose cytomegalovirus status with high specificity and sensitivity in both the original and validation cohorts. In a later analysis, the rate of TCR association differed among HLA loci, with DRB1 alleles having the most associated TCRs and HLA-C alleles having the fewest. Linkage disequilibrium might explain the correlated functional status among segregating V segments, but an unknown experimental factor could not be excluded. Strong co-occurrence of HLA alleles, especially DR and DQ, made assigning TCR associations to individual alleles difficult. In an earlier analysis of approximately 590 of the donors, most TCR beta V segments appeared in productive rearrangements about 87% or about 30% of the time, broadly matching IMGT annotations. A later analysis found that most CMV-associated TCR beta chains appeared HLA-restricted, with HLA associations seemingly driven largely by CMV exposure. Compared with equally common non-associated chains, HLA-associated TCR beta chains in a later analysis were more clonally expanded and had lower generation probabilities. In vitro tests confirmed that three of the cytomegalovirus-associated TCR beta chains recognize cytomegalovirus antigens. According to a later genetic analysis, donors in an Asian-associated ancestry cluster had fewer N-insertions in productive TCRs than the roughly 670-donor mean. Sequencing depth was assumed to be roughly uniform across donors in the presence/absence analyses, though that assumption may not hold. A cluster of highly shared sequence variants was judged likely to represent a technical artifact of the sequencing pipeline. Most TCR sequences were observed very rarely across donors, whereas some public TCRs were present in many individuals. The authors suggested that the approach could potentially be generalized to other disease states and immunological phenotypes. Because counts were too low, some 17 rarely observed V segments, including chromosome 9 orphons, were left out of the earlier analysis of 500 to 650 of the donors. Immune exposure information for the cohort was limited to CMV serostatus. A further reported finding was that TCR beta sequences accurately predicted the HLA-A and HLA-B alleles for most subjects in the first cohort. HLA typing was unavailable for some donors at each locus, so association tests used only the typed subset. In a later analysis, several top co-occurrence clusters were reported to appear linked to parvovirus B19, influenza, CMV and Epstein-Barr virus.

In total, fewer than 750 healthy bone marrow donors made up the cohort. At the time of sampling, all cohort members were nominally healthy, though unrecorded immune exposures were likely present. The donor tested CMV seronegative and was one of the 352 seronegative cohort members. Every donor gave a peripheral blood sample, and the peripheral blood mononuclear cells from that sample were used for TCR beta sequencing. Genomic DNA extraction from the blood cell samples was performed with the Qiagen DNeasy Blood Extraction Kit. In this sample, this clone turned up a few times. Its antigen is still unknown. The record has no base qualities; no much larger clone is one base away. Library method: the immunoSEQ multiplex PCR assay. For the multiplex PCR, a mixture combining 60 forward primers for TCR Vbeta segments and 13 reverse primers for TCR Jbeta segments was used. A multiplex PCR assay on genomic DNA amplified the CDR3 region of rearranged TCR beta genes. Amplified TCR beta libraries were sequenced as 87-base-pair reads on the Illumina HiSeq System. As for the original processing: In a later analysis, 77 million or so unique TCR beta chains were counted across the approximately 640 repertoires, and roughly 9.9 million of these chains were shared by at least two donors. A nearest-neighbor algorithm error-corrected the raw reads and collapsed the reads into unique sequences, merging closely related sequences to remove PCR and sequencing errors. Alignment of CDR3 sequences to IMGT reference sequences was used to assign V, D and J gene segments. For a sequence to be retained, at least a six-nucleotide match to both a V gene segment and a J gene segment was required. A rearrangement counted as productive if the CDR3 had no stop codons and remained in frame with V and J, and every other rearrangement counted as non-productive. CDR3 was defined by IMGT convention, running from the second conserved V-encoded cysteine to the conserved J-encoded phenylalanine. The earlier analysis of about 590 of the donors excluded sequences that lacked an unambiguous match to a single V gene segment. An earlier analysis of just under 600 of the donors called V segments functional above 56.7% productive rearrangements and segregating when the between-donor standard deviation exceeded 5%. To diagnose cytomegalovirus status from the catalog of TCR beta chain sequences, a statistical classification framework was built. In a later analysis, TCR nucleotide sequences were compared against IMGT/GENE-DB human TR gene sequences so that V and J genes could be assigned. In a later analysis, CDR3 sequences and most-parsimonious VDJ recombination scenarios were assigned using the TCRdist pipeline. In a later analysis, each TCR beta chain was defined by its CDR3 amino acid sequence together with its V-gene family, and reads without a unique V-gene family were excluded. To address suspected cross-contamination and a sequencing artifact, a later analysis removed several hundred highly shared, low-generation-probability nucleotide sequences. In a later analysis, a clonal expansion index for each public chain was calculated from normalized within-repertoire ranks of inferred template counts. In a later analysis, generation probabilities were computed with a VDJ recombination model fitted to out-of-frame rearrangements, and the resulting probabilities were checked against IGoR. Hypergeometric tests were used in a later analysis to score TCR-TCR, TCR-HLA and TCR-CMV co-occurrence, with a repertoire-size bias correction applied to the TCR pairs. To estimate false discovery rates, a later analysis permuted the HLA or CMV assignments 20 times. In a later analysis, co-occurring TCRs were grouped using DBSCAN, with TCRdist sequence similarity added in when clustering inside HLA-allele-positive subsets. For co-occurrence clustering, repertoires with fewer than 30,000 or more than 120,000 public chains were excluded, along with several repertoires with anomalous nucleotide sharing. The clones in this table, taken by TCRdb from immuneACCESS, are in-frame only. Not every clone is retained; where verified, under half of the shortfall comes from an unresolved V gene, and the cause of the rest is unknown. The DNA was the basis for D and trimming; V, J and clone size are from that table. Within this sample are roughly 100,000 clones, with around three quarters of them counted one time only. The ten largest account for about 3% of the sample.

The cysteine opens and the phenylalanine closes a CDR3 of 17 amino acids. Only the CDR3 region is kept as DNA, spanning 51 bases read in frame from base 1. Trimming costs V 1 base and J 1 base, and their ends lie 11 bases apart. Per the germline V gene, SGHVS is the CDR1 and FQNEAQ is the CDR2. Source material: PBMCs. This sequence originates from a woman aged 40 to 50 in good health and CMV-seronegative. The sequence is built from TRBV7-8 and TRBJ1-6; tentative D gene TRBD1, with 6 bases matching. The nucleotides read TGTGCCAGCAGCTTAGAATCAGGGGCGTCCTATAATTCACCCCTCCACTTT. It codes for CASSLESGASYNSPLHF.